The rows below give T cell receptor beta chains drawn from one sample of a study of healthy donors' naive CD4 and CD8 T cells. TCRdb reanalysed the reads using MiXCR and keeps one entry per CDR3 protein. In the table there are 150,000 to 200,000 distinct CDR3 sequences, around 80% of which are singletons. The sequenced material came from naive CD4+ and CD8+ T cells sorted from blood, pooled from several donors. All receptors derive from a pool of human donors in good health; the sample pools cells from several healthy donors. Both conserved end residues are part of each CDR3. A D gene is named only where the DNA matches it firmly. Clone size is given for some rows only: seen once, a few or many times, or a class if the clone is expanded.

d_call,v_call,j_call,clone_size,cdr3_aa,cdr3_nt
NA,TRBV5-4,TRBJ1-1,NA,CASSLETVGAEAFF,TGTGCCAGCAGCTTGGAGACTGTAGGGGCTGAAGCTTTCTTT
NA,TRBV29-1,TRBJ2-3,NA,CSVDSGPWDTDTQYF,TGCAGCGTTGATTCTGGGCCCTGGGACACAGATACGCAGTATTTT
NA,TRBV29-1,TRBJ2-3,NA,CSVAGQDFPGTDTQYF,TGCAGCGTTGCGGGGCAGGACTTCCCTGGCACAGATACGCAGTATTTT
TRBD1,TRBV5-1,TRBJ1-1,NA,CASSAPGQMNTEAFF,TGCGCCAGCAGCGCGCCGGGACAGATGAACACTGAAGCTTTCTTT
NA,TRBV5-1,TRBJ1-1,NA,CASSSDGWLTEAFF,TGCGCCAGCAGCTCCGACGGCTGGTTGACTGAAGCTTTCTTT
TRBD2,TRBV6-2/TRBV6-3,TRBJ2-1,NA,CASSYFGLAGLYNEQFF,TGTGCCAGCAGTTACTTCGGGCTAGCGGGGTTATACAATGAGCAGTTCTTC
NA,TRBV6-5,TRBJ2-1,NA,CASSLILNSYNEQFF,TGTGCCAGCAGTCTCATTCTTAACTCCTACAATGAGCAGTTCTTC
NA,TRBV11-2,TRBJ2-1,NA,CASSSFRDSGDEQFF,TGTGCCAGCAGCTCATTCCGGGACTCTGGAGATGAGCAGTTCTTC
NA,TRBV19,TRBJ2-7,NA,CASTLTPQGSIYEQYF,TGTGCCAGTACGCTGACCCCACAGGGTTCCATATACGAGCAGTACTTC
TRBD1,TRBV27,TRBJ2-2,NA,CASRPGTGATGELFF,TGTGCCAGCAGGCCTGGGACAGGGGCGACCGGGGAGCTGTTTTTT
TRBD1,TRBV5-1,TRBJ2-4,NA,CASSHMDRGGSTKNIQYF,TGCGCCAGCAGCCATATGGACAGGGGAGGATCGACCAAAAACATTCAGTACTTC
NA,TRBV29-1,TRBJ2-3,NA,CSVEEGTDTQYF,TGCAGCGTTGAAGAGGGCACAGATACGCAGTATTTT
NA,TRBV29-1,TRBJ1-1,NA,CSVNPLWSTEAFF,TGCAGCGTTAACCCCTTGTGGAGCACTGAAGCTTTCTTT
NA,TRBV12-3/TRBV12-4,TRBJ1-3,few,CASRLGTEQNTIYF,TGTGCCAGCAGATTGGGGACGGAGCAAAACACCATATATTTT
NA,TRBV15,TRBJ2-1,few,CATSTNREYNEQFF,TGTGCCACCAGCACCAACAGGGAGTACAATGAGCAGTTCTTC
TRBD1,TRBV27,TRBJ2-3,NA,CASSTWGAGGPDTQYF,TGTGCCAGCAGCACCTGGGGAGCAGGGGGCCCGGATACGCAGTATTTT